The subject of this entry is one TCR beta chain. Its target is unknown. This entry is derived from a study of T cell responses to AZD1222 COVID-19 vaccine. Points from the study as a whole: With two AZD1222 doses given, Spike-specific TCR breadth and depth both rose. In a largely white British group with more females than males, clonal diversity was possibly underestimated. Seropositivity was recorded at baseline in only six AZD1222 recipients.

The CDR3 is made up of 13 amino acids. The junction had 5 bases not matched to a gene; V was cut back by 5 bases and J by 5 bases. The germline V gene has CDR1 MGHRA and CDR2 YSYEKL. Libraries were prepared by immunoSEQ multiplex PCR; TCRdb keeps only in-frame clonotypes and omits some of them. Of about 76,000 clones detected, 70% to 80% appear once; the ten largest clones hold 27%. The specimen comprised peripheral blood, sampled 28 days after the second dose of the MenACWY control vaccine. This chain connects TRBV4-1 to TRBJ2-7; 8 nucleotides align to TRBD2. The TCR comes from an adult who received the MenACWY meningococcal vaccine as a control. The CDR3 nucleotides are TGCGCCAGCAGCTTCGGGACTAGTAACGAGCAGTACTTC. Its translation is CASSFGTSNEQYF.